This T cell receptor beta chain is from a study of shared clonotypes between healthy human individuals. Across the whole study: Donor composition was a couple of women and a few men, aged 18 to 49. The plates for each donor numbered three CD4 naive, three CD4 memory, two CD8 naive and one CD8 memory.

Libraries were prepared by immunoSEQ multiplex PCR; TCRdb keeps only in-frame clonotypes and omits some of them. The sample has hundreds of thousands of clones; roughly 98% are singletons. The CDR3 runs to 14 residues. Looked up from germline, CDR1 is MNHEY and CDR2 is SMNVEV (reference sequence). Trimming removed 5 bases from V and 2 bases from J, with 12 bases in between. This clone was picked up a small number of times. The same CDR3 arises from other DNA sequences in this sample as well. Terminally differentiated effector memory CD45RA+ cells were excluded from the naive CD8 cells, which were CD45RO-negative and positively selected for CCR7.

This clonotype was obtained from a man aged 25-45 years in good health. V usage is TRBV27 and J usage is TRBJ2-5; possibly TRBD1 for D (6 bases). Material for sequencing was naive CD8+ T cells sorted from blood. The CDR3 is CASSLLDSQETQYF. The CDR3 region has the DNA TGTGCCAGCAGTCTCCTGGACAGTCAAGAGACCCAGTACTTC.